The sequence of this T cell receptor (beta chain) was determined in a study of blood T cell repertoires in COVID-19. Across the whole study: The origin of the acute and convalescent COVID-19 samples was the United States, Italy and Spain.

Original processing methods: Reference gene primer amplification gave nucleated cell count estimates. Using immunoSEQ multiplex PCR, the repertoire was profiled, and TCRdb retains in-frame clones only, with some absent. V and J calls and clone size are those listed in that table; D and trimming were worked out from the DNA. The table shows 210,000 or so clones, with 80% to 90% occurring only once. Germline CDR1 MNHNS, CDR2 SASEGT. V was pared by 10 bases and J by 5 bases, with 5 bases of the junction left unmatched. The CDR3 sequence is 12 residues long. The sequence came from a human donor in a cohort sampled during active COVID-19. The sample comprised peripheral blood. This chain uses TRBV6-1 with TRBJ2-5; 9 nucleotides agree with TRBD2. CDR3 loop: CATQREAETQYF. The DNA for the CDR3 is TGTGCCACCCAGCGGGAGGCCGAGACCCAGTACTTC.